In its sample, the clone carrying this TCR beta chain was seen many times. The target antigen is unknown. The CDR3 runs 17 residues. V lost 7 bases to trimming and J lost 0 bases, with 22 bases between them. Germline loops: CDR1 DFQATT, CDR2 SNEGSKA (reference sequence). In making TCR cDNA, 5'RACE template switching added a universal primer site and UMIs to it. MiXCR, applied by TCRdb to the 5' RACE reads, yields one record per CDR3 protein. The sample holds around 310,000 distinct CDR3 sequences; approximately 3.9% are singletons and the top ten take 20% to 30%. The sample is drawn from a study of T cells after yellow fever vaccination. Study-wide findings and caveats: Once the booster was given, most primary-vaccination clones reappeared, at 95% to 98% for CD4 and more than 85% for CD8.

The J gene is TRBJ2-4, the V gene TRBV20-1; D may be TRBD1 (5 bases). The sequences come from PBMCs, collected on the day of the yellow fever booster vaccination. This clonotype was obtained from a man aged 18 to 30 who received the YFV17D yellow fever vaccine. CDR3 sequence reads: CSVGVWTKGLAKNIQYF. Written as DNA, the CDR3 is TGCAGTGTGGGTGTTTGGACAAAAGGGCTAGCCAAAAACATTCAGTACTTC.